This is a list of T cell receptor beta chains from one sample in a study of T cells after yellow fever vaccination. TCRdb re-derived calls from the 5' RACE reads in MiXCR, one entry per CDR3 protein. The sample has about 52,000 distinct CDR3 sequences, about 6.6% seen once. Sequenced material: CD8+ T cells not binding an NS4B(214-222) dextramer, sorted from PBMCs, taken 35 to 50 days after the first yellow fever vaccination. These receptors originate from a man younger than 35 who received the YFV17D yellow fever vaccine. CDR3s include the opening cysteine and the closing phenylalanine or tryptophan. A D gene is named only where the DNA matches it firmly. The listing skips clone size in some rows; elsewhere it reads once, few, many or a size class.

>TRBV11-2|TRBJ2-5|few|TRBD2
TGTGCCAGCAGCCAAGAGTCACCGCGGGGGGTACTTGGGACCCAGTACTTC
CASSQESPRGVLGTQYF
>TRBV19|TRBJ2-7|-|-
TGTGCCAGTAGTATAGGGGGGGGCCGCTACTACGAGCAGTACTTC
CASSIGGGRYYEQYF
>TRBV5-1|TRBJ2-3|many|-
TGCGCCAGCAGCTTGGTCAGGACAGATACGCAGTATTTT
CASSLVRTDTQYF
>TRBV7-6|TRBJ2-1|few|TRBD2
TGTGCCAGCAGCTTACGGGGTCTCGGGGGGTTCTACAATGAGCAGTTCTTC
CASSLRGLGGFYNEQFF
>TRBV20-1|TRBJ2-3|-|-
TGCAGTGCTAGAGATGGGATTACAGATACGCAGTATTTT
CSARDGITDTQYF
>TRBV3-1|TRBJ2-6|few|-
TGTGCCAGCAGCCCTTCAACAGGGTCTGTTTACTCTGGGGCCAACGTCCTGACTTTC
CASSPSTGSVYSGANVLTF
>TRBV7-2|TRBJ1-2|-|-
TGTGCCAGCAGCCCCCGGACAGTGCGCTATGGCTACACCTTC
CASSPRTVRYGYTF
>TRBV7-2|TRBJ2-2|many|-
TGTGCCATCCTTAGAGAAACCGGGGAGCTGTTTTTT
CAILRETGELFF
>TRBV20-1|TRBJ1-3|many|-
TGCAGTGCTAGAGATCCCATATACTCTGGAAACACCATATATTTT
CSARDPIYSGNTIYF
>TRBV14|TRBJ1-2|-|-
TGTGCCAGCAGCCATAACAACCGCTATGGCTACACCTTC
CASSHNNRYGYTF
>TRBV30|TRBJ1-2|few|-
TGTGCCTGGGCCCGGGATGGCTACACCTTC
CAWARDGYTF
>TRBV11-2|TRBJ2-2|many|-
TGTGCCAGCAGCCTAAGCCCTTTTGTAAACACCGGGGAGCTGTTTTTT
CASSLSPFVNTGELFF
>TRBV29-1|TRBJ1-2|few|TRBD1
TGCAGCGTTCCGGGACAGGGGGTGGAGGGCTACACCTTC
CSVPGQGVEGYTF
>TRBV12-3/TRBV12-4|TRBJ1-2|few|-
TGTGCCAGCAGTTTCCCGGGAGGTGGGCATGGCTACACCTTC
CASSFPGGGHGYTF
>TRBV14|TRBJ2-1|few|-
TGTGCCAGCAGCCCGATCATGGGAGGACGGTACAATGAGCAGTTCTTC
CASSPIMGGRYNEQFF
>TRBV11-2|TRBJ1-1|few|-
TGTGCCAGCAGCTTCGGAGTCTTTGAAGCTTTCTTT
CASSFGVFEAFF
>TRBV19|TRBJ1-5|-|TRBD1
TGTGCCAGTAGTATTGAGGGACAGGATTACAATCAGCCCCAGCATTTT
CASSIEGQDYNQPQHF
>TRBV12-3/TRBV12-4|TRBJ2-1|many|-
TGTGCCAGCAGTTTACCGGGAGCCTACAATGAGCAGTTCTTC
CASSLPGAYNEQFF
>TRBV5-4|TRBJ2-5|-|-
TGTGCCAGCAGCTTGGGCTTCCAAGAGACCCAGTACTTC
CASSLGFQETQYF
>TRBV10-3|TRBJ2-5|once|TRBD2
TGTGCCATCAGTGGGGGGGCGACGGGGGGGAACCAAGAGACCCAGTACTTC
CAISGGATGGNQETQYF
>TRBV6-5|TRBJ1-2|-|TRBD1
TGTGCCAGCAGCTTAGGGTGGGACCCAAGGACAGGCGACTTCTATGGCTACACCTTC
CASSLGWDPRTGDFYGYTF
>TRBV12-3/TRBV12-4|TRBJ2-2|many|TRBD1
TGTGCCAGCAGGCCGACAGGGATCGGGGAGCTGTTTTTT
CASRPTGIGELFF
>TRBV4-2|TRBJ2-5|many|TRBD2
TGTGCCAGCAGCCAAGATCCACTAGCGGGGGACGACCAGTACTTC
CASSQDPLAGDDQYF
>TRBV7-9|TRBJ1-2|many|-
TGTGCCAGCAGCTTGTCAGGACAGCCGCGTGGCTACACCTTC
CASSLSGQPRGYTF
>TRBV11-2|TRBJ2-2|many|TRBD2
TGTGCCAGCAGCTTAACCCCTAGCGGGGAAAACACCGGGGAGCTGTTTTTT
CASSLTPSGENTGELFF
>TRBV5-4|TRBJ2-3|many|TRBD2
TGTGCCAGCAGCTTAGGACTAGCGGGCACAGATACGCAGTATTTT
CASSLGLAGTDTQYF
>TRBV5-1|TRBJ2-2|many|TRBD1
TGCGCCAGCAGCTTTGGGCAGGGGGTGACCGGGGAGCTGTTTTTT
CASSFGQGVTGELFF
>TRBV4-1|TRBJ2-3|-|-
TGCGTCAGCAGCCAAGATGCGGGGGCCGGCACAGATACGCAGTATTTT
CVSSQDAGAGTDTQYF
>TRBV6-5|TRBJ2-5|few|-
TGTGCCAGCCACGGAGGGTGGGAGACCCAGTACTTC
CASHGGWETQYF
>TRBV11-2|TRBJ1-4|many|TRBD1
TGTGCCAGCAGCTTATCGGGACAGCTCAGTAATGAAAAACTGTTTTTT
CASSLSGQLSNEKLFF